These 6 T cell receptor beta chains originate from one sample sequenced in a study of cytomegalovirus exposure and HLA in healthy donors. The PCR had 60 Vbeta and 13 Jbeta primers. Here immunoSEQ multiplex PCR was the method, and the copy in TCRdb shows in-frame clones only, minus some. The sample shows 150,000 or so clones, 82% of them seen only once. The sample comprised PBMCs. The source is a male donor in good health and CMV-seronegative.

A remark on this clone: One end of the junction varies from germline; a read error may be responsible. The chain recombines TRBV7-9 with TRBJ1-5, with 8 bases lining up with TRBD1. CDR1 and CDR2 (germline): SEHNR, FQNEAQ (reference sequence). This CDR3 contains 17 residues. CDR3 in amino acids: CSSSLGVGTGHTQPQHF. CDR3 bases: TGTTCCAGCAGCTTAGGAGTAGGGACAGGTCATACTCAGCCCCAGCATTTT.

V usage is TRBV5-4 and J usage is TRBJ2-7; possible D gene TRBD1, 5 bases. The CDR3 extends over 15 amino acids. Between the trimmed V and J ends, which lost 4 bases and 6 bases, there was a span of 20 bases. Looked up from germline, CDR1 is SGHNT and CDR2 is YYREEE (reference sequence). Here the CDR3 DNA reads TGTGCCAGCAGCCTCGATAAGACAGAGTTTTTCGAGCAGTACTTC. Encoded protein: CASSLDKTEFFEQYF.

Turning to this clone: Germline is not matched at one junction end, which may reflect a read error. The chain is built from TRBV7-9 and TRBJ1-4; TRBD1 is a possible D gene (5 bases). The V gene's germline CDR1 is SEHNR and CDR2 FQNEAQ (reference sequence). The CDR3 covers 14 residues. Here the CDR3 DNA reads TGTTCCAGCAGCTCGGGACTTCTCAGGCGGAAACTGTTTTTT. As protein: CSSSSGLLRRKLFF.

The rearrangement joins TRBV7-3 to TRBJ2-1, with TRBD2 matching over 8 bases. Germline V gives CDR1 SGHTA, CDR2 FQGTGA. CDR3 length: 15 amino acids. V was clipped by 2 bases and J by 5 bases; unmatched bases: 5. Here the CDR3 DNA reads TGTGCCAGCAGCTTAGGGATAGCGGGGAACAATGAGCAGTTCTTC. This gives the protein CASSLGIAGNNEQFF.

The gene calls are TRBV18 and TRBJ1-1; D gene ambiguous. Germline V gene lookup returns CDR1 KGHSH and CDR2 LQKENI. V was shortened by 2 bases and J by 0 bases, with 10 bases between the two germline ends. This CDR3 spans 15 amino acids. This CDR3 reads CASSPIQALNTEAFF. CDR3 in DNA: TGTGCCAGCTCACCAATTCAGGCTTTGAACACTGAAGCTTTCTTT.

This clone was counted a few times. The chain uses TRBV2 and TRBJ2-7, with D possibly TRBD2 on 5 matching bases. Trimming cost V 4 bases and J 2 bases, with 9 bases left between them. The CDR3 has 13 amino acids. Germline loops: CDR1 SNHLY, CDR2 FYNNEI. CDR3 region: CASSGLATYEQYF. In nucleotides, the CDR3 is TGTGCCAGCAGTGGGCTAGCAACCTACGAGCAGTACTTC.